The 3 T cell receptor beta chains given below trace back to one sample, sequenced in a study of blood T cell repertoires in COVID-19 (TCRdb year 2020). The library relied on the immunoSEQ multiplex PCR assay. TCRdb obtained this table from immuneACCESS and retained in-frame rearrangements with V and J assigned. These tables miss some clones; where compared with another copy, unresolved V genes account for less than half of the shortfall, and the remainder is unexplained. The sample data list 150,000 or so clones, and about 75% of these were observed just once. The top ten constitute 2.5% to 3% of the sample. The specimen sequenced was PBMCs or T cells enriched from blood (not recorded which). The receptors derive from a woman in her forties or fifties who had recovered from COVID-19.

The CDR3 DNA is TGCGCCAGCAGAAGCGGACCATCCACAGATACGCAGTATTTT. Translating it yields CASRSGPSTDTQYF. This chain connects TRBV5-1 to TRBJ2-3, with D possibly being TRBD2 (5 bases). V gave up 5 bases and J gave up 2 bases, with 12 bases separating them. Germline V gene data show CDR1 as SGHRS and CDR2 as YFSETQ. This CDR3 has 14 residues.

The chain employs TRBV5-1 and TRBJ1-4; perhaps TRBD1 as D (6 bases). CDR1 SGHRS and CDR2 YFSETQ come from the germline V gene. This CDR3 has 16 residues. Trimming stripped 2 bases from V and 4 bases from J, with 15 bases between. CDR3 coding DNA: TGCGCCAGCAGCTTCAGACAGGTCACGTTTAATGAAAAACTGTTTTTT. This codes for CASSFRQVTFNEKLFF.

The rearrangement uses TRBV6-5 and TRBJ2-7; D is possibly TRBD1 (5 bases). This CDR3 is 14 amino acids long. Between the trimmed V and J ends, which lost 0 bases and 3 bases, there was a span of 9 bases. The germline V gene has CDR1 MNHEY and CDR2 SVGAGI. The CDR3 loop reads CASSYSLDNYEQYF. CDR3 in DNA: TGTGCCAGCAGTTACTCGTTGGACAACTACGAGCAGTACTTC.